This T cell receptor beta chain was recovered during a study of regulatory T cells in long-lasting Graves disease. Study information: Graves' cases, newly diagnosed, had used antithyroid drugs under 3 months.

Described time point: newly diagnosed GD, antithyroid drugs for less than 3 months. PBMC RNA served as the TCR library source. The CDR3 runs 15 residues. Trimming cost V 4 bases and J 4 bases; bases outside gene matches: 9. Germline values: CDR1 MNHEY, CDR2 SVGEGT. iRepertoire HTBI primers and Arm-PCR of CDR3 regions built TCR beta libraries. In TCRdb, the multiplex PCR reads were re-called with MiXCR into one record per CDR3 protein. The table includes hundreds of thousands of distinct CDR3 sequences, about 15% detected once. In its sample, this clonotype was seen many times. Antigen: not known. Broader study findings: TRBV28, TRBJ1-2 and TRBJ2-5 emerged as the favored segments in persistent disease. TCR diversity in persistent Graves' patients was below that of newly diagnosed ones.

This same sample was also taken into another study, of T cells in Graves' hyperthyroidism and ophthalmopathy.

This clonotype was sampled from a woman aged 35-65 years with Graves disease. The chain uses TRBV6-2 or TRBV6-3 and TRBJ1-2, with 7 bases fitting TRBD1. The source was peripheral blood mononuclear cells (PBMCs), collected at new diagnosis, from a patient treated with antithyroid drugs. DNA of the CDR3: TGTGCCAGCAGTTTCCAGACAGGGATCGGCTATGGCTACACCTTC. This sequence encodes CASSFQTGIGYGYTF.